Listed here are 5 T cell receptor beta chains from one sample, sequenced in a study of spatial heterogeneity in lung cancer (dated by TCRdb to between 2018 and 2021). The method behind the library was 5' RACE. The sample was run on a NextSeq 500. Starting from the raw public reads, TCRdb applied fastp trimming at Q25, assembled clones with MiXCR and retained in-frame beta chains. Every CDR3 protein is listed once, alongside the most common genes and DNA of its rows. Present in this sample are about 40,000 distinct CDR3 sequences, less than 5.5% of which were seen just once. The top ten hold 25% to 30% of the sample. Taken with the paper, the label for time point translates to: sample taken at primary tumor resection. TCR sequencing used whole RNA extracted from tumor and nontumor lung tissue, or from cryopreserved PBMC samples, without cell sorting. The starting material was PBMCs, obtained at surgery. The source of these receptors is a female donor with early-stage non-small cell lung cancer.

This chain joins TRBV2 and TRBJ1-1, with TRBD1 identical over 8 bases. This CDR3 region has 11 residues. Looked up from germline, CDR1 is SNHLY and CDR2 is FYNNEI. V dropped 5 bases and J dropped 11; count of bases not matched to a gene: 4. DNA of the CDR3: TGTGCCAGCAGTCAGGGGGCGCGTGCTTTCTTT. It specifies CASSQGARAFF.

Regarding this clonotype: A much larger clone lies one base from this, so it may be a read error. The V call is TRBV30, the J call TRBJ1-2; D is unclear. The length of the CDR3 is 10 residues. Germline CDR1 and CDR2: GTSNPN and SVGIG (reference sequence). This CDR3 reads CVWRKGGYTF. CDR3 coding DNA: TGTGTCTGGAGGAAAGGGGGCTACACCTTC.

This clonotype has just a few counts. The rearrangement links TRBV5-1 to TRBJ2-3; unclear D gene. This CDR3 contains 12 residues. Per the germline V gene, CDR1 is SGHRS and CDR2 is YFSETQ. V lost 1 base to trimming and J lost 4 bases, with 4 bases between them. CDR3 in amino acids: CASSLTPDTQYF. The CDR3 DNA reads TGCGCCAGCAGCTTGACGCCAGATACGCAGTATTTT.

This clonotype was recorded a few times. The V and J genes are TRBV27 and TRBJ2-4; no firm D call. The CDR3 totals 13 residues. With 6 bases removed from V and 1 base from J, the gap between germline ends came to 7 bases. CDR1 MNHEY and CDR2 SMNVEV come from the germline V gene (reference sequence). In DNA form, the CDR3 reads TGTGCCAGCAGAGGGATTGCCAAAAACATTCAGTACTTC. As protein: CASRGIAKNIQYF.

Note on this clonotype: This may be a read error: a much more frequent sequence differs by one nucleotide. This chain links TRBV6-2 or TRBV6-3 with TRBJ2-6; D gene unclear. V lost 10 bases and J lost 0, with 19 bases in between. Germline CDR1 and CDR2: MNHEY and SVGEGT. The CDR3 is made up of 17 amino acids. The CDR3 DNA sequence: TGTGCCAACATTAGCCCCTCACGGGCCTCTGGGGCCAACGTCCTGACTTTC. Translating gives CANISPSRASGANVLTF.